A single sample gave rise to the 9 T cell receptor beta chains below, sequenced in a study of blood T cell repertoires in COVID-19. Sequencing used immunoSEQ multiplex PCR; TCRdb keeps in-frame clones, though not all of them. The profile shows 150,000 to 200,000 clones, more than 75% of them singletons. The sample consisted of PBMCs or T cells enriched from blood (not recorded which). The source of these receptors is a woman aged 50 to 60 with acute COVID-19.

This clone appeared a single time. This chain connects TRBV11-2 to TRBJ2-5; 9 bases match TRBD1. The V segment lost 5 bases and the J segment 5 bases; nucleotides outside the gene matches: 3. Germline CDR1 is SGHAT and CDR2 is FQNNGV. This CDR3 has 13 residues. The CDR3 DNA follows: TGTGCCAGCAGCCGGGACAGGGACGAGACCCAGTACTTC. It yields the protein CASSRDRDETQYF.

This sequence joins TRBV28 and TRBJ1-1, with a weak D call TRBD1 (6 bases). The germline V gene encodes CDR1 MDHEN and CDR2 SYDVKM. With 4 bases removed from V and 2 bases from J, the gap between germline ends came to 17 bases. CDR3 length: 16 residues. The CDR3 DNA reads TGTGCCAGCAGTTCAACCTGGACAGTGACCAACACTGAAGCTTTCTTT. Translating it yields CASSSTWTVTNTEAFF. The whole variable domain, remainder taken from reference TRBV28 and TRBJ1-1, is DVKVTQSSRYLVKRTGEKVFLECVQDMDHENMFWYRQDPGLGLRLIYFSYDVKMKEKGDIPEGYSVSREKKERFSLILESASTNQTSMYLCASSSTWTVTNTEAFFGQGTRLTVV.

The J gene is TRBJ2-1, the V gene TRBV11-2; 11 bases line up with TRBD2. V was clipped by 5 bases and J by 4 bases; unmatched bases: 7. Germline lookup yields CDR1 SGHAT and CDR2 FQNNGV. The CDR3 is made up of 16 amino acids. DNA of the CDR3: TGTGCCAGCAGCCCACGGACTAGCGGGCCGTACAATGAGCAGTTCTTC. Encoded protein: CASSPRTSGPYNEQFF.

The chain links TRBV28 to TRBJ2-1, with 7 bases lining up with TRBD1. Germline V gives CDR1 MDHEN, CDR2 SYDVKM. The CDR3 extends over 15 amino acids. J was trimmed by 5 bases and V by 4 bases; bases with no gene match: 8. This CDR3 is CASSSTTGSHNEQFF. The CDR3 coding sequence is TGTGCCAGCAGTTCCACGACAGGGAGCCACAATGAGCAGTTCTTC. Using reference TRBV28 and TRBJ2-1 for the parts outside the CDR3, the full variable domain is DVKVTQSSRYLVKRTGEKVFLECVQDMDHENMFWYRQDPGLGLRLIYFSYDVKMKEKGDIPEGYSVSREKKERFSLILESASTNQTSMYLCASSSTTGSHNEQFFGPGTRLTVL.

V usage is TRBV18 and J usage is TRBJ1-1; TRBD1 aligns across 10 bases. The CDR3 covers 14 residues. The ends lost 0 bases at V and 9 bases at J; junction bases unmatched: 4. Germline loops: CDR1 KGHSH, CDR2 LQKENI. The CDR3 DNA sequence: TGTGCCAGCTCACCACCCGGGACAGGGGCGAAAGCTTTCTTT. It yields the protein CASSPPGTGAKAFF.

The rearrangement joins TRBV11-1 to TRBJ1-1; D possibly corresponds to TRBD1 (5 bases). Germline CDR1 SGHAT, CDR2 FQDESV (reference sequence). V dropped 3 bases and J dropped 4 bases, with 9 bases sitting between them. The CDR3 has 13 amino acids. CDR3 loop: CASSLGRGTEAFF. Written as DNA, the CDR3 is TGTGCCAGCAGCTTGGGGCGGGGCACTGAAGCTTTCTTT.

This clone was detected a few times. The gene calls are TRBV28 and TRBJ2-2, with 8 bases fitting TRBD2. The ends lost 5 bases at V and 5 bases at J; junction bases unmatched: 7. CDR3 length: 15 residues. CDR1 is MDHEN, CDR2 SYDVKM, per germline. The CDR3 DNA follows: TGTGCCAGCAGTCTCGCGGGGGGCGGTACCGGGGAGCTGTTTTTT. Translating gives CASSLAGGGTGELFF.

The chain is built from TRBV19 and TRBJ1-4, with D possibly being TRBD1 (6 bases). Germline CDR1 LNHDA, CDR2 SQIVND (reference sequence). The CDR3 spans 14 residues. The ends were cut back, 3 bases at V and 8 bases at J, with 13 bases in the middle. CDR3 DNA sequence: TGTGCCAGTAGTATCGGGACAAAGGGCGAAAAACTGTTTTTT. Its protein product is CASSIGTKGEKLFF.

This clone was found a few times. The rearrangement uses TRBV11-2 and TRBJ1-6, with 7 bases identical to TRBD1. Germline trimming cut 0 bases from V and 10 bases from J; bases unmatched to any gene: 6. Germline V gives CDR1 SGHAT, CDR2 FQNNGV. The CDR3 has 15 residues. Here the CDR3 reads CASSLDQGGPSPLHF. CDR3 DNA: TGTGCCAGCAGCTTAGATCAGGGGGGCCCATCACCCCTCCACTTT.